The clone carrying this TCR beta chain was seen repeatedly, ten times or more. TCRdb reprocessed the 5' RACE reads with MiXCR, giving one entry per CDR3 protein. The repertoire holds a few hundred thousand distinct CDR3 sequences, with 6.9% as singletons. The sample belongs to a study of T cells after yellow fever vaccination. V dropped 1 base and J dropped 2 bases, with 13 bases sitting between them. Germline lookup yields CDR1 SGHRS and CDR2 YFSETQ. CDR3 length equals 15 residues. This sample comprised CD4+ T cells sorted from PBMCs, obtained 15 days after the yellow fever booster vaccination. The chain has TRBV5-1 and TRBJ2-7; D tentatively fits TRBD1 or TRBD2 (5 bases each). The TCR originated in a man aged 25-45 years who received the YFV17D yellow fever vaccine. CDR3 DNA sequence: TGCGCCAGCAGCTTGAAGGGGACCTCCACCTACGAGCAGTACTTC. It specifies CASSLKGTSTYEQYF.